This T cell receptor beta chain was sequenced during a study of molecular identifiers for immune sequencing clone quantification. TCRdb analysed the PCR reads with MiXCR anew, one entry per CDR3 protein. This sample has just under 650,000 distinct CDR3 sequences; 20% occur once, and the top ten carry roughly 0.9%. This clonotype was seen only a few times. The junction had 3 bases not matched to a gene; V was cut back by 4 bases and J by 0 bases. The CDR3 consists of 16 residues. V usage is TRBV12-3 or TRBV12-4 and J usage is TRBJ2-2, with TRBD2 matching 9 bases. Material for sequencing was naive CD8+ T cells from blood, with Jurkat cell RNA spiked in. Subset in this sample: FACS-sorted CD8+CD4-CCR7+CD45RA+ naive T cells. This receptor was identified in a human donor in good health. Some libraries in this study had Jurkat cell RNA spiked in. This chain's CDR3 is CASSYLAGTNTGELFF. CDR3 sequence (DNA): TGTGCCAGCAGTTATCTAGCGGGGACGAACACCGGGGAGCTGTTTTTT.